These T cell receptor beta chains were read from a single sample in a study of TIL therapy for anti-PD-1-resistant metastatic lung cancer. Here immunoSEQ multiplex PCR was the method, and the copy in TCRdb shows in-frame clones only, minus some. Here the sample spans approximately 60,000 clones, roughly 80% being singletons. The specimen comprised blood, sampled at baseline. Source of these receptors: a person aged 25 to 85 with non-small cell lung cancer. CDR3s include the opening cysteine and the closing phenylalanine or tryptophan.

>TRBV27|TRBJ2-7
CASTGPLYEQYF
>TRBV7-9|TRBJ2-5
CASSYPTGRQETQYF
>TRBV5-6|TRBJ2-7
CASSLVGQGREEQYF
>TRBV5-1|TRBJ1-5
CASSLGTVSNQPQHF
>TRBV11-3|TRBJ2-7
CASSESGGYEQYF
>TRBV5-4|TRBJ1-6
CASSSGTDLNSPLHF
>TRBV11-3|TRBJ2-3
CASSLGGTAGDTQYF
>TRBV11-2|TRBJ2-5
CASSLARLQETQYF
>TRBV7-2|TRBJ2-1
CASSFLRFENEQFF
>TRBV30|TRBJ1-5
CACDSTGNQPQHF
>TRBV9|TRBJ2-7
CASSVGGRGFYEQYF
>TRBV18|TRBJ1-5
CASSPFGTGNNQPQHF
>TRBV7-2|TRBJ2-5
CASSPQETQYF
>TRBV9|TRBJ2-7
CASSEWDRGEQYF
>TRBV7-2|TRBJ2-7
CASSQGLAGVGYEQYF
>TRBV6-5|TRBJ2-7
CASRISVRGPEQYF
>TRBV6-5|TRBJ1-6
CASSPDRINSPLHF
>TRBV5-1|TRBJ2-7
CASRPSGRGFYEQYF
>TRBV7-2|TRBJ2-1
CASSGASGSINEQFF
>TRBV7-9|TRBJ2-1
CASSLGESEQFF
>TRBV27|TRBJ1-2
CASSATQGGGYTF
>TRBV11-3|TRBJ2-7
CASSLRREQYF
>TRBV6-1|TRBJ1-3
CASSESYRGASGNTIYF
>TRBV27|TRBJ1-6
CASSLYREDSPLHF
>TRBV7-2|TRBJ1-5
CASSWSNQPQHF
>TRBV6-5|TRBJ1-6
CASRPGQGISPLHF